The clone carrying this TCR beta chain occurred once. Assay: immunoSEQ multiplex PCR; the TCRdb copy retains only in-frame clones and omits some. Counted here are some 65,000 clones, 60% to 75% occurring once; the ten biggest clones make up under 30%. The data are from a study of blood T cell repertoires in COVID-19. About the research overall: Both acute and convalescent COVID-19 samples were obtained from the United States, Italy and Spain.

CDR3 size: 15 residues. CDR1 is MGHRA, CDR2 YSYEKL, per germline. Trimming took off 3 bases at V and 1 base at J, with 12 bases between the two ends. The V call is TRBV4-1, the J call TRBJ1-1; no definite D call. Sequences were obtained from peripheral blood. The TCR comes from a woman at least 80 years old with acute or convalescent COVID-19. The CDR3 DNA is TGCGCCAGCAGCCACGAACCCCGGAGGAACACTGAAGCTTTCTTT. It specifies CASSHEPRRNTEAFF.